This T cell receptor (beta chain) was found in a study of cytomegalovirus exposure and HLA in healthy donors (dated by TCRdb to the late 2010s). Concerning the study at large: An earlier analysis of approximately 590 of the donors reported 250 to 300 Gb of sequence data and some 100 million unique TCR beta sequences from about 200 million T cells. Around 320 gigabases of sequencing data and approximately 84 million unique TCR sequences were included in an early release covering roughly 600 HLA-typed donors. Among the roughly 400 genotyped donors, around 81% belonged to the genetic ancestry cluster associated with self-reported Caucasian donors. The aim of the study was to test whether cataloging public T cell receptors could identify signatures of past pathogen exposure. The T cell repertoires of some 670 subjects were profiled by immunosequencing and related to cytomegalovirus serostatus. Along with the approximately 650-subject first cohort, a separate validation cohort of around 120 different subjects was used. To predict cytomegalovirus infection status, the study brought together high-throughput TCR immunosequencing, statistical association of individual TCRs with disease status, and machine learning. In a later analysis, previously published TCR beta repertoires from 500 to 750 donors were re-analyzed and high-resolution HLA genotyping was added so that TCR occurrence patterns could be studied. The later analysis used no new phenotypic data to find candidate immune exposures, relying instead on TCR beta sequences and their occurrence across donors. An earlier analysis of roughly 600 of the donors used high-throughput TCR beta sequencing to judge whether each TCR beta V gene segment behaved as functional or pseudogenic. Donor age, sex, ethnicity and CMV serostatus were compiled alongside the repertoire data. A later genetic analysis took genome-wide SNP genotypes for 398 of the 666 donors and used that subset as a discovery cohort. Every discovery cohort repertoire had been produced on one sequencing platform. HLA typing covered class I and class II loci at four-digit resolution. Typing coverage varied by locus: roughly 629-630 donors for A, B, C, DRB1 and DQB1; more than 500 for DQA1; about 600 for DPA1; 400 to 480 for DPB1. Four to six DR-DQ haplotypes were handled as single units for association and clustering because linkage in the cohort was strong. Among about 400 genotyped donors of the cohort, an average of approximately 200,000 unique TCR beta nucleotide sequences was sequenced per donor, of which 15% to 20% were non-productive.

Receptor libraries were prepared by the immunoSEQ multiplex PCR assay. A mixture of 60 forward primers for TCR Vbeta segments and 13 reverse primers for TCR Jbeta segments was used in the multiplex PCR. Amplification of the CDR3 region of rearranged TCR beta genes was performed with a multiplex PCR assay on genomic DNA. The Illumina HiSeq System was used to sequence the amplified TCR beta libraries as 87-base-pair reads. The source study handled its data this way. Across the 670 or so repertoires, a later analysis counted 60 million to 90 million unique TCR beta chains, some 11 million of which were shared by at least two donors. Raw reads were error-corrected and collapsed into unique sequences with a nearest-neighbor algorithm that merged closely related sequences to remove PCR and sequencing errors. To assign V, D and J gene segments, CDR3 sequences were aligned to IMGT reference sequences. Each retained sequence needed at least a six-nucleotide match to both a V gene segment and a J gene segment. A rearrangement counted as productive if the CDR3 had no stop codons and remained in frame with V and J, and every other rearrangement counted as non-productive. CDR3 was defined according to IMGT convention as the region running from the second conserved V-encoded cysteine to the conserved J-encoded phenylalanine. The earlier analysis of approximately 590 of the donors excluded any sequence lacking an unambiguous match to a single V gene segment. An earlier analysis of 587 of the donors classified V segments as functional when productive rearrangements were above 56.7% and as segregating when the standard deviation between donors was above 5%. A statistical classification framework was built for diagnosing cytomegalovirus status from the catalog of TCR beta chain sequences. A later analysis assigned V and J genes by comparing TCR nucleotide sequences with IMGT/GENE-DB human TR gene sequences. The TCRdist pipeline was used in a later analysis to assign CDR3 sequences and most-parsimonious VDJ recombination scenarios. A later analysis defined each TCR beta chain by its CDR3 amino acid sequence plus V-gene family, and excluded reads lacking a unique V-gene family. To address suspected cross-contamination and a sequencing artifact, a later analysis removed 550 to 750 highly shared, low-generation-probability nucleotide sequences. For each public chain, a later analysis derived a clonal expansion index from normalized ranks of inferred template counts within each repertoire. Generation probabilities in a later analysis came from a VDJ recombination model fitted to out-of-frame rearrangements, and those results were checked against IGoR. In a later analysis, hypergeometric tests were used to score TCR-TCR, TCR-HLA and TCR-CMV co-occurrence, with a repertoire-size bias correction applied to TCR pairs. A later analysis estimated false discovery rates by permuting HLA or CMV assignments 20 times. In a later analysis, co-occurring TCRs were grouped with DBSCAN, and TCRdist sequence similarity was added when clustering was performed within HLA-allele-positive subsets. Repertoires with fewer than 30,000 or more than 120,000 public chains were left out of co-occurrence clustering, as were a few repertoires with anomalous nucleotide sharing. TCRdb took over this immuneACCESS table, retaining in-frame rearrangements with V and J assigned. Such tables are incomplete; in checked studies, under half of the missing clones stem from an unresolved V gene, and the remainder is unexplained. Clonal size and the V and J genes are those of that table, whereas D and trimming came from the DNA. The table for this sample records 65,000 to 80,000 clones. 4.6% of the sample is taken by the ten largest.

The cohort was made up of around 720 healthy bone marrow donors. Cohort members were all nominally healthy when sampled, although unrecorded immune exposures were likely present. The donor was CMV seronegative and belonged to the group of roughly 330 seronegative cohort members. Each donor provided a peripheral blood sample, and peripheral blood mononuclear cells were used for TCR beta sequencing. The Qiagen DNeasy Blood Extraction Kit was used to extract genomic DNA from the blood cell samples. Worth noting for this clone: The antigen it binds to is not known.

Here is what the overall study found, with its caveats: A group of highly shared sequence variants was considered likely to be a technical artifact of the sequencing pipeline. Roughly uniform sequencing depth across donors was assumed in presence/absence analyses, although this assumption may not hold. Strong co-occurrence of HLA alleles, especially DR and DQ, made assigning TCR associations to individual alleles difficult. A later analysis reported that several top co-occurrence clusters appeared linked to parvovirus B19, influenza, CMV and Epstein-Barr virus. In vitro tests confirmed that a few of the cytomegalovirus-associated TCR beta chains recognize cytomegalovirus antigens. A further reported finding was that TCR beta sequences accurately predicted the HLA-A and HLA-B alleles for most subjects in the first cohort. An association between a missense DCLRE1C variant and V-gene and J-gene trimming of TCR beta chains was found in a later genetic analysis and replicated in an independent cohort. A later analysis associated around 16,000 TCR beta sequences with specific HLA alleles at a false discovery rate of 0.05. HLA typing was unavailable for some donors at each locus, so association tests used only the typed subset. The study gave a list of 150 to 200 TCR beta chains associated with cytomegalovirus. Cytomegalovirus status was reported to be diagnosed by the classifier with high specificity and sensitivity in both the original and validation cohorts. For the cohort, immune exposure information was limited to CMV serostatus. In this cohort, only TCR beta chains were sequenced, and detectable features were limited by the absence of alpha or paired-chain data. A later genetic analysis reported fewer N-insertions in productive TCRs among donors in an Asian-associated ancestry cluster than the roughly 700-donor mean. In an earlier analysis of around 600 of the donors, most TCR beta V segments were observed in productive rearrangements about 87% or about 30% of the time, broadly matching IMGT annotations. The authors suggested that the approach could potentially be generalized to other disease states and immunological phenotypes. While some public TCRs were present in many individuals, most TCR sequences turned up only very rarely across donors. Compared with equally common non-associated chains, HLA-associated TCR beta chains in a later analysis were more clonally expanded and had lower generation probabilities. Linkage disequilibrium might explain the correlated functional status among segregating V segments, but an unknown experimental factor could not be excluded. A later analysis found that most CMV-associated TCR beta chains appeared HLA-restricted, with HLA associations seemingly driven largely by CMV exposure. The earlier analysis of about 600 of the donors excluded seventeen rarely observed V segments, including chromosome 9 orphons, because counts were too low. A later analysis found that TCR association rates varied across HLA loci, with DRB1 alleles showing the most associated TCRs and HLA-C alleles the fewest.

The source material was PBMCs. This TCR was recovered from a man aged 25-40 years in good health and CMV-seronegative.

The nucleotide sequence reads TGTGCCAGCAGTTACTCTCAGGGGTATCAGCCCCAGCATTTT. Translation gives CASSYSQGYQPQHF. The chain links TRBV6-5 with TRBJ1-5; the best D guess is TRBD1, with 6 bases matching. At the junction V is shortened by 0 bases and J by 5 bases, with 8 bases in between. The CDR3 holds 14 amino acids from the cysteine to the phenylalanine. Only CDR3 DNA remains: 42 bases, in frame from the first base. The germline V gene gives CDR1 as MNHEY and CDR2 as SVGAGI.